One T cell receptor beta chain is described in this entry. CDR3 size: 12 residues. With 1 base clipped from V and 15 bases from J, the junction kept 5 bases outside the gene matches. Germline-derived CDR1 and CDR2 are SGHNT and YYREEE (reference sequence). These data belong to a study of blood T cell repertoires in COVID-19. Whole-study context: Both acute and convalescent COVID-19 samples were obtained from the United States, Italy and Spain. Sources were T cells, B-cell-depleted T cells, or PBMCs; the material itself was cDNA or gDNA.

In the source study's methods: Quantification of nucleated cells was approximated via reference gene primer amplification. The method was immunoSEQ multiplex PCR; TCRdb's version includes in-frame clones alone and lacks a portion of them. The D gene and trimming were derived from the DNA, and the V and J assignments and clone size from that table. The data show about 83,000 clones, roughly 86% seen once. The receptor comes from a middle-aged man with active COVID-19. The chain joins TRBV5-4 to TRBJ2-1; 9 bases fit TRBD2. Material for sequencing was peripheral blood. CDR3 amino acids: CASSLSSGSTFF. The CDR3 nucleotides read TGTGCCAGCAGCTTGAGTAGCGGGAGCACGTTCTTC.